The entry below gives a single T cell receptor beta chain sequence along with its context. This sample is part of a study of blood T cell repertoires in COVID-19. Those enrolled in Seattle joined during active infection and were followed longitudinally afterward. Measured with immunoSEQ multiplex PCR; TCRdb has only the in-frame clones, and not every one. The table records approximately 170,000 clones, 85% of them present only once. There are 15 residues in the CDR3. Germline V gives CDR1 LNHDA, CDR2 SQIVND (reference sequence). Trimming took off 4 bases at V and 1 base at J, with 11 bases between the two ends.

Sequences were obtained from peripheral blood. The chain links TRBV19 to TRBJ1-5, with D possibly matching TRBD1 (6 bases). The clonotype was recovered from a woman at least 80 years old with COVID-19, enrolled during active disease. For the CDR3, the DNA is TGTGCCAGTAGTAATCCAGGGGTAAGCAATCAGCCCCAGCATTTT. Residues: CASSNPGVSNQPQHF. Based on the CDR3 plus reference TRBV19 and TRBJ1-5, the full variable domain is DGGITQSPKYLFRKEGQNVTLSCEQNLNHDAMYWYRQDPGQGLRLIYYSQIVNDFQKGDIAEGYSVSREKKESFPLTVTSAQKNPTAFYLCASSNPGVSNQPQHFGDGTRLSIL.